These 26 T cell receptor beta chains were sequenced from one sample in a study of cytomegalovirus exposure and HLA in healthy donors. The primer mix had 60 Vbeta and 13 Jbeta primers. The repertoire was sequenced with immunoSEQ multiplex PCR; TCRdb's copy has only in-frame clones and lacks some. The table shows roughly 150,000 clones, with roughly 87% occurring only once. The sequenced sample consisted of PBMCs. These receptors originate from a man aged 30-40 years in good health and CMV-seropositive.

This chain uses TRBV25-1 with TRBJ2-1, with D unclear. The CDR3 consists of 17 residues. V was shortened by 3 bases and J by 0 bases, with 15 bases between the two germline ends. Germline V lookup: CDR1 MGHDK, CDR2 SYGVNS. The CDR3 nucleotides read TGTGCCAGCAGTGACCCCCAGAGTCGGAGCTCCTACAATGAGCAGTTCTTC. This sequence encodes CASSDPQSRSSYNEQFF. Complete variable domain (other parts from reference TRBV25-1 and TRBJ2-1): EADIYQTPRYLVIGTGKKITLECSQTMGHDKMYWYQQDPGMELHLIHYSYGVNSTEKGDLSSESTVSRIRTEHFPLTLESARPSHTSQYLCASSDPQSRSSYNEQFFGPGTRLTVL.

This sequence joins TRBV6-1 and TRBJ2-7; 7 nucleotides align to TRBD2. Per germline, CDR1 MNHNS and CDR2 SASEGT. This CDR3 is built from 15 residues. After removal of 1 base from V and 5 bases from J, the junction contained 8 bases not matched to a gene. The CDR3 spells CASSEGEGAIHEQYF. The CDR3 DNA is TGTGCCAGCAGTGAAGGGGAGGGCGCGATCCACGAGCAGTACTTC.

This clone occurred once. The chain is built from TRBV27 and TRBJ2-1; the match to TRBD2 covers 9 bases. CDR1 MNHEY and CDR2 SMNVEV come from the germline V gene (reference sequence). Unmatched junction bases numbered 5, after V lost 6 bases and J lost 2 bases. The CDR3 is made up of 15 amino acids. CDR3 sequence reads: CASSPVAGAYNEQFF. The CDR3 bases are TGTGCCAGCAGCCCGGTAGCGGGAGCCTACAATGAGCAGTTCTTC.

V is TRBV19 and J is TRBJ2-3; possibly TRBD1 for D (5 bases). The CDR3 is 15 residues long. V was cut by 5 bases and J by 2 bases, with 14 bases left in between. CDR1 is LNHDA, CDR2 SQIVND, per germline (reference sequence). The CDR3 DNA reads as TGTGCCAGTAGTCTTCCAGGGTTCTTCACAGATACGCAGTATTTT. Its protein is CASSLPGFFTDTQYF.

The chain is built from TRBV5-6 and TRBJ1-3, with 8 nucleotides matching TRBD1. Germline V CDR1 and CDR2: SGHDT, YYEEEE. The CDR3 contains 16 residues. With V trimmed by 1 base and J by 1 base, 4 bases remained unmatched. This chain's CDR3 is CASSLLTGESGNTIYF. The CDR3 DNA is TGTGCCAGCAGCTTGCTGACAGGGGAATCTGGAAACACCATATATTTT.

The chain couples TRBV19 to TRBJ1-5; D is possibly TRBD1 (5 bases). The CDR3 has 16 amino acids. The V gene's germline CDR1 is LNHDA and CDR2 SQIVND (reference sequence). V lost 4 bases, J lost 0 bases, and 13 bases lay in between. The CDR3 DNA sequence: TGTGCCAGTAGTAAAGTGCTAGGGGATAGCAATCAGCCCCAGCATTTT. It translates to CASSKVLGDSNQPQHF.

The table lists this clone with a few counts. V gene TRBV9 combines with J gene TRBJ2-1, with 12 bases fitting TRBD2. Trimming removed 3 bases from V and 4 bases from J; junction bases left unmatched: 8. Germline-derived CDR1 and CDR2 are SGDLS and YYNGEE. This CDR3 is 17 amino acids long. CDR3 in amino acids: CASSASGGAPRYNEQFF. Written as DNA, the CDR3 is TGTGCCAGCAGCGCTAGCGGGGGGGCCCCCCGATACAATGAGCAGTTCTTC.

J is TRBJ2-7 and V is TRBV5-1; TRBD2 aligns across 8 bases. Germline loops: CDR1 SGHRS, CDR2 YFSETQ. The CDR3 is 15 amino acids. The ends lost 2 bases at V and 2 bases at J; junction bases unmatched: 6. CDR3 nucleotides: TGCGCCAGCAGCTTTGGGTCGGGAGGGACCTACGAGCAGTACTTC. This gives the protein CASSFGSGGTYEQYF.

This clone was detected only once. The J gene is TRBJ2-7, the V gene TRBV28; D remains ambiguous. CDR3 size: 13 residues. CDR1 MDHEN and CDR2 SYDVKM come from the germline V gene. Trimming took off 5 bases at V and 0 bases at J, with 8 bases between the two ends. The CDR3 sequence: CASSPGYSYEQYF. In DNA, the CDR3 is TGTGCCAGCAGTCCAGGATACTCCTACGAGCAGTACTTC.

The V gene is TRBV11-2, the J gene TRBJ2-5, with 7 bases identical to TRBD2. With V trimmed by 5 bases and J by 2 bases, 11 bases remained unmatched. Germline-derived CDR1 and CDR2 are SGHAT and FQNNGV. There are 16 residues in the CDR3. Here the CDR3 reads CASSPGRANFQETQYF. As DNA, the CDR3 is TGTGCCAGCAGCCCGGGGAGGGCTAATTTTCAAGAGACCCAGTACTTC.

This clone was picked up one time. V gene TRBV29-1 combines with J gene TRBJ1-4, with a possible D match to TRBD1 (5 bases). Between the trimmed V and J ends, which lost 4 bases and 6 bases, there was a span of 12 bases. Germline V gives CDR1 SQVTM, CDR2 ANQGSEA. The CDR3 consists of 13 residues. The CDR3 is CSVGIRDHEKLFF. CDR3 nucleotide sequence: TGCAGCGTTGGAATCAGGGATCATGAAAAACTGTTTTTT. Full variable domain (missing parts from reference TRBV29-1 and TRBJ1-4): SAVISQKPSRDICQRGTSLTIQCQVDSQVTMMFWYRQQPGQSLTLIATANQGSEATYESGFVIDKFPISRPNLTFSTLTVSNMSPEDSSIYLCSVGIRDHEKLFFGSGTQLSVL.

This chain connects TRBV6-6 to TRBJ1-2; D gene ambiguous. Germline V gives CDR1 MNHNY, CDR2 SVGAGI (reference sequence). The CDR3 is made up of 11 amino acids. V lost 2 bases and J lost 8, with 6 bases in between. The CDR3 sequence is CASSYGRGYTF. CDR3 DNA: TGTGCCAGCAGTTACGGGAGAGGCTACACCTTC.

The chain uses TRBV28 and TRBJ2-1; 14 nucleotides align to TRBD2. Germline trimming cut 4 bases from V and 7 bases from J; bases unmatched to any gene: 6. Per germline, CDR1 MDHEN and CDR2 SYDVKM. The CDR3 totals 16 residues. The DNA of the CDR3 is TGTGCCAGCAGTTCCCTGGGACTAGCGGGAGTTAATGAGCAGTTCTTC. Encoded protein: CASSSLGLAGVNEQFF.

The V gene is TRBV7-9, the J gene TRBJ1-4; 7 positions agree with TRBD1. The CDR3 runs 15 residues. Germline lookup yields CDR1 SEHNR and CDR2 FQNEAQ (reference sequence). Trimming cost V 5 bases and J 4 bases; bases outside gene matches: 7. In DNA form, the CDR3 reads TGTGCCAGCAGCAAACAGGGACAGAATAATGAAAAACTGTTTTTT. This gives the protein CASSKQGQNNEKLFF.

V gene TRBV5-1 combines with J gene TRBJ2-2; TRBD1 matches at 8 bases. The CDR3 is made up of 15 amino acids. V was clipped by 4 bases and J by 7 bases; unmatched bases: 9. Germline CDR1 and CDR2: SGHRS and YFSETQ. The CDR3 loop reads CASSQNRGKDGELFF. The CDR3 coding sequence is TGCGCCAGCAGCCAAAACAGGGGGAAGGACGGGGAGCTGTTTTTT.

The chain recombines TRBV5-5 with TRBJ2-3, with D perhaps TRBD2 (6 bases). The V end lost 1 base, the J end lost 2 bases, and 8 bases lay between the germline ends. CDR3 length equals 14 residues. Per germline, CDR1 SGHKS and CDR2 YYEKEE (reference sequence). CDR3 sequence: CASSLSGVTDTQYF. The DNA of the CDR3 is TGTGCCAGCAGCTTGTCGGGAGTCACAGATACGCAGTATTTT.

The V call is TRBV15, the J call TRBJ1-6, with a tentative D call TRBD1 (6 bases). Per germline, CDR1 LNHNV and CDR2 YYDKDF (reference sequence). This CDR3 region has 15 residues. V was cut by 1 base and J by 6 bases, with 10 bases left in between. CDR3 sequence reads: CATSRVRQVNSPLHF. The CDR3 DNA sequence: TGTGCCACCAGCAGAGTGAGACAGGTTAATTCACCCCTCCACTTT.

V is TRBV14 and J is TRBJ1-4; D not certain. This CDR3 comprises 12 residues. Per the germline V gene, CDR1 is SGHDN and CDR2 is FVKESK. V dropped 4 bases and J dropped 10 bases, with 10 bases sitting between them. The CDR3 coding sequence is TGTGCCAGCAGCCCAGGAGGGCGAAAACTGTTTTTT. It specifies CASSPGGRKLFF. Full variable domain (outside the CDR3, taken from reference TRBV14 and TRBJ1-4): EAGVTQFPSHSVIEKGQTVTLRCDPISGHDNLYWYRRVMGKEIKFLLHFVKESKQDESGMPNNRFLAERTGGTYSTLKVQPAELEDSGVYFCASSPGGRKLFFGSGTQLSVL.

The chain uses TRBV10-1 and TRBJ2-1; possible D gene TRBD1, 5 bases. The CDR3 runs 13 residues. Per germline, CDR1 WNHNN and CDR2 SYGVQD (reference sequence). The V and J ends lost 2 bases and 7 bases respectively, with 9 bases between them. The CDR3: CASSEGARNEQFF. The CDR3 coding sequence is TGCGCCAGCAGTGAGGGGGCGCGGAATGAGCAGTTCTTC.

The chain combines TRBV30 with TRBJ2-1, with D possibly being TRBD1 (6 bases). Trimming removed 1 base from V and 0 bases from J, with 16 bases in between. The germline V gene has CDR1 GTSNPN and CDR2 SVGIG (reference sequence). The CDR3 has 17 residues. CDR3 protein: CAWSALGHQSSYNEQFF. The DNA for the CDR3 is TGTGCCTGGAGTGCCTTGGGACACCAGAGCTCCTACAATGAGCAGTTCTTC.

CDR3 in amino acids: CASSEWTGPNQPQHF. DNA of the CDR3: TGTGCCAGCAGTGAATGGACAGGCCCAAATCAGCCCCAGCATTTT. The chain has TRBV2 and TRBJ1-5, with 7 bases identical to TRBD1. The CDR3 loop spans 15 amino acids. The germline CDR1 and CDR2 sequences are SNHLY and FYNNEI. V was pared by 2 bases and J by 4 bases, with 5 bases of the junction left unmatched.

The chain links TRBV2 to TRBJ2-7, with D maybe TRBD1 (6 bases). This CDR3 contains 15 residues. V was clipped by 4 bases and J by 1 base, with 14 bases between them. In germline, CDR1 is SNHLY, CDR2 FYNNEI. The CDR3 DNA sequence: TGTGCCAGCAGTGGCCGGGACAATCCATCCTACGAGCAGTACTTC. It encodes CASSGRDNPSYEQYF.

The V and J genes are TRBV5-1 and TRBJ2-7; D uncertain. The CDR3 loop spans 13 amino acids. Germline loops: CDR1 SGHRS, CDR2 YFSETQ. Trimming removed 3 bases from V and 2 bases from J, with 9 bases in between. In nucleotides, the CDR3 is TGCGCCAGCAGCTCCCAGGATACCTACGAGCAGTACTTC. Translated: CASSSQDTYEQYF.

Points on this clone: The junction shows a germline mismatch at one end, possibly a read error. CDR3 region: CASSQLGANGLTF. In nucleotides, the CDR3 is TGTGCCAGCAGTCAGCTTGGGGCCAACGGCCTGACTTTC. The genes are TRBV2 and TRBJ2-6; D is possibly TRBD1 (5 bases). The CDR3 consists of 13 residues. From germline, CDR1 is SNHLY and CDR2 FYNNEI.

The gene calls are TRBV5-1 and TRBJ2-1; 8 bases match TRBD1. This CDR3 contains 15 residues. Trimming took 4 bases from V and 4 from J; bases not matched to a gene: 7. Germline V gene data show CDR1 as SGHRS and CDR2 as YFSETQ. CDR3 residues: CASSPDRVGYNEQFF. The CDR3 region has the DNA TGCGCCAGCAGCCCGGACAGGGTTGGGTACAATGAGCAGTTCTTC. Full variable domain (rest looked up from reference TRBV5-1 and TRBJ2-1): KAGVTQTPRYLIKTRGQQVTLSCSPISGHRSVSWYQQTPGQGLQFLFEYFSETQRNKGNFPGRFSGRQFSNSRSEMNVSTLELGDSALYLCASSPDRVGYNEQFFGPGTRLTVL.

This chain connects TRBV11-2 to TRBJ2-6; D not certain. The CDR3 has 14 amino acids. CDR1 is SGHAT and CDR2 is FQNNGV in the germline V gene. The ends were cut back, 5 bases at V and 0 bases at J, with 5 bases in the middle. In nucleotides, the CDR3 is TGTGCCAGCAGCCCGAGCTCTGGGGCCAACGTCCTGACTTTC. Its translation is CASSPSSGANVLTF. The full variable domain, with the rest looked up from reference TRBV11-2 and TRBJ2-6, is EAGVAQSPRYKIIEKRQSVAFWCNPISGHATLYWYQQILGQGPKLLIQFQNNGVVDDSQLPKDRFSAERLKGVDSTLKIQPAKLEDSAVYLCASSPSSGANVLTFGAGSRLTVL.